This T cell receptor (beta chain) was identified in a study of monozygotic twins with inflammatory bowel disease. One entry per CDR3 protein, without DNA, is what TCRdb gives after re-calling the 5' RACE reads. The table lists roughly 330,000 distinct CDR3 sequences, with over 2% in the top ten. Germline values: CDR1 MNHEY, CDR2 SVGEGT. This CDR3 spans 14 amino acids. The clonotype originates from a human donor with ulcerative colitis or Crohn's disease, or a healthy co-twin of an affected twin (not recorded which). The sequenced sample consisted of blood. The J gene is TRBJ2-3, the V gene TRBV6-2 or TRBV6-3; TCRdb designates TRBD2, a call that cannot be tested without DNA. CDR3 sequence reads: CASSYAGAADTQYF.